A selection of T cell receptor beta chains follows, all from one sample in a study of T cell repertoires in cytomegalovirus infection. In TCRdb, the reads were re-called with MiXCR into one record per CDR3 protein. This sample carries about 300,000 distinct CDR3 sequences, around 25% of them seen once, and the ten largest clones take about 15%. The sequencing input was PBMCs. The source of these receptors is a human donor in good health (CMV status not recorded). Some clones in this sample may be carry-over from other donors' samples. The CDR3 runs from the conserved cysteine through the conserved F or W. D genes are given only for firm matches. Clone sizes are given selectively: once, few, many, or a class where the clone is expanded.

V	J	D	size	CDR3	DNA
TRBV30	TRBJ2-4	-	few	CAWRHTGPKNIQYF	TGTGCCTGGAGGCACACGGGACCCAAAAACATTCAGTACTTC
TRBV7-2	TRBJ2-2	-	many	CASSLALLTGELFF	TGTGCCAGCAGCTTAGCCCTGTTGACCGGGGAGCTGTTTTTT
TRBV10-3	TRBJ2-5	TRBD1	-	CATRDRINQETQYF	TGTGCCACCCGGGACAGAATTAACCAAGAGACCCAGTACTTC
TRBV29-1	TRBJ1-5	-	few	CSVVQGNQPQHF	TGCAGCGTTGTACAGGGCAATCAGCCCCAGCATTTT
TRBV12-3/TRBV12-4	TRBJ2-3	TRBD1	many	CASSYRTGILDTQYF	TGTGCCAGCAGTTATCGGACAGGGATCTTGGATACGCAGTATTTT
TRBV6-6	TRBJ2-3	-	-	CASSYLGKSTDTQYF	TGTGCCAGCAGTTACCTGGGAAAAAGCACAGATACGCAGTATTTT
TRBV7-9	TRBJ2-7	-	few	CASSDQGRLYEQYF	TGTGCCAGCAGCGATCAGGGACGGCTATACGAGCAGTACTTC
TRBV19	TRBJ2-1	-	few	CASKGSSYNEQFF	TGTGCCAGTAAGGGGAGCTCCTACAATGAGCAGTTCTTC
TRBV7-2	TRBJ1-5	-	-	CASSEGPSWPQHF	TGTGCCAGCAGCGAAGGACCGTCGTGGCCCCAGCATTTT
TRBV7-2	TRBJ2-5	TRBD2	many	CASSLGIGRGDETQYF	TGTGCCAGCAGCTTAGGAATTGGACGGGGGGATGAGACCCAGTACTTC
TRBV19	TRBJ1-1	TRBD1	-	CAAGQGWNTEAFF	TGTGCCGCCGGACAGGGGTGGAACACTGAAGCTTTCTTT
TRBV7-3	TRBJ2-7	TRBD2	-	CASSPRPAGTYEQYF	TGTGCCAGCAGCCCGAGGCCAGCGGGGACCTACGAGCAGTACTTC